A selection of T cell receptor beta chains follows, all from one sample in a study of T cells in Graves' hyperthyroidism and ophthalmopathy. TCRdb ran MiXCR on the multiplex PCR reads and lists one entry per CDR3 protein. The table shows 500,000 to 600,000 distinct CDR3 sequences, with more than 45% occurring only once. The sample taken for sequencing was peripheral blood or thyroid tissue (not recorded which). The receptors were gathered from an adult woman with Graves' disease, either hyperthyroidism or ophthalmopathy (not recorded which). Each CDR3 is given with its conserved first and last residue. D genes are given only for firm matches. Clone size, where shown, is once, few, many, or a class for clones that have expanded.

TRBV4-2	NA	many	TRBJ1-6	CASSQPTVDFSPLHF	TGTGCCAGCAGCCAACCGACCGTGGATTTTTCACCCCTCCACTTT
TRBV5-4	TRBD1	many	TRBJ1-6	CASRDGTGAYSPLHF	TGTGCCAGCAGGGATGGGACAGGGGCGTATTCACCCCTCCACTTT
TRBV29-1	TRBD2	many	TRBJ2-7	CSGRFGTSGRKEQYF	TGCAGCGGAAGATTCGGGACTAGCGGGAGGAAAGAGCAGTACTTC
TRBV6-5	NA	many	TRBJ2-7	CASSYQGLDVSEQYF	TGTGCCAGCAGTTATCAGGGGTTGGACGTGAGCGAGCAGTACTTC
TRBV7-2	NA	NA	TRBJ2-3	CASSLQLGDTQYF	TGTGCCAGCAGCCTGCAGCTAGGGGATACGCAGTATTTT
TRBV7-8	NA	NA	TRBJ2-5	CASSHAKAGGGTQYF	TGTGCCAGCAGCCACGCCAAGGCGGGCGGTGGGACCCAGTACTTC
TRBV28	NA	many	TRBJ1-6	CASSETRWPLHF	TGTGCCAGCAGTGAGACAAGGTGGCCCCTCCACTTT
TRBV20-1	NA	NA	TRBJ1-5	CSATYTGQPQHF	TGCAGTGCTACGTATACGGGACAGCCCCAGCATTTT
TRBV4-1	NA	once	TRBJ1-1	CASSPRGPLNTEPFF	TGCGCCAGCAGCCCCCGGGGCCCTCTAAACACTGAACCTTTCTTT
TRBV10-3	TRBD1	few	TRBJ1-2	CAICPEQGGGYTF	TGTGCCATCTGCCCGGAGCAGGGGGGTGGCTACACCTTC
TRBV29-1	NA	few	TRBJ1-1	CSSRAGVTEAFF	TGCAGCTCCCGGGCAGGGGTCACTGAAGCTTTCTTT
TRBV20-1	NA	NA	TRBJ1-2	CSPPCPYPGRGDYGYTF	TGCAGCCCGCCCTGCCCTTATCCCGGGCGAGGGGACTATGGCTACACCTTC
TRBV7-2	TRBD1	many	TRBJ1-5	CASSLGQGLQPQHF	TGTGCCAGCAGCTTGGGACAGGGACTACAGCCCCAGCATTTT
TRBV12-3/TRBV12-4	NA	many	TRBJ2-7	CASSSRVGYEQYF	TGTGCCAGCAGTTCCAGGGTGGGCTACGAGCAGTACTTC
TRBV9	NA	NA	TRBJ2-5	CASSAQGGTLETQYF	TGTGCCAGCAGCGCACAGGGTGGTACCTTGGAGACCCAGTACTTC
TRBV10-3	TRBD2	NA	TRBJ2-5	CASSGLAGTRQETQYF	TGTGCCAGTTCGGGACTAGCGGGAACACGACAAGAGACCCAGTACTTC
TRBV6-5	NA	many	TRBJ2-7	CASMRDSSYEQYF	TGTGCCAGCATGCGGGACAGCTCCTACGAGCAGTACTTC
TRBV7-6	NA	NA	TRBJ1-6	CTSRDGDSPLHF	TGTACCAGCAGAGACGGCGACTCACCCCTCCACTTT
TRBV15	NA	NA	TRBJ2-2	CATSTVGELFF	TGTGCCACCAGCACTGTGGGGGAGCTGTTTTTT
TRBV5-8	NA	many	TRBJ2-6	CASSLRTGATVLTF	TGTGCCAGCAGCTTGCGAACTGGGGCCACCGTCCTGACTTTC
TRBV9	NA	NA	TRBJ2-6	CASSVDGEGGIGGAGANVLTF	TGTGCCAGCAGCGTAGATGGAGAGGGGGGCATTGGAGGGGCTGGGGCCAACGTCCTGACTTTC
TRBV7-2	NA	NA	TRBJ1-4	CAGSLGRGNEKLFF	TGTGCCGGCAGCTTAGGACGGGGAAATGAGAAACTGTTTTTT
TRBV19	TRBD1	NA	TRBJ1-5	CASSKPEGTAYSWTGHF	TGTGCCAGTAGTAAGCCCGAGGGGACAGCTTATAGTTGGACCGGGCATTTT
TRBV2	NA	many	TRBJ1-1	CATDGRVNTEAFF	TGTGCCACCGATGGCAGGGTGAACACTGAAGCTTTCTTT
TRBV29-1	NA	NA	TRBJ2-5	CSVVKEEETQYF	TGCAGCGTTGTAAAGGAGGAAGAGACCCAGTACTTC
TRBV7-9	NA	many	TRBJ2-7	CASSPPGGHREQYF	TGTGCCAGCAGCCCCCCCGGAGGGCATCGCGAGCAGTACTTC
TRBV20-1	TRBD2	many	TRBJ2-5	CSARGEVAGGGETQYF	TGCAGTGCTAGAGGAGAGGTGGCGGGAGGGGGAGAGACCCAGTACTTC
TRBV19	NA	few	TRBJ1-1	CASRGRRNTEAFF	TGTGCCAGTAGAGGCAGACGGAACACTGAAGCTTTCTTT
TRBV2	TRBD1	many	TRBJ1-1	CASSADRAGTEAFF	TGTGCCAGCAGTGCGGACAGGGCGGGGACTGAAGCTTTCTTT
TRBV12-3/TRBV12-4	TRBD1	NA	TRBJ1-1	CASSWPGQPEAFF	TGTGCCAGCAGTTGGCCGGGACAGCCAGAAGCTTTCTTT
TRBV2	NA	many	TRBJ2-7	CASISQLYEQYF	TGTGCCAGCATCTCACAGCTATACGAGCAGTACTTC
TRBV20-1	NA	NA	TRBJ1-2	CSAGPLEGRVGYTF	TGCAGTGCAGGGCCTTTGGAGGGGCGCGTCGGCTACACCTTC
TRBV9	NA	many	TRBJ1-1	CASSVGPMNTEAFF	TGTGCCAGCAGCGTTGGGCCCATGAACACTGAAGCTTTCTTT
TRBV27	NA	many	TRBJ1-1	CASSFKGPTEAFF	TGTGCCAGCAGTTTCAAGGGTCCCACTGAAGCTTTCTTT
TRBV11-2	NA	many	TRBJ1-6	CASSLDGPRNSPLHF	TGTGCCAGCAGCTTAGACGGTCCGAGGAATTCACCCCTCCACTTT
TRBV28	NA	many	TRBJ1-2	CASSSIESTLYGYTF	TGTGCCAGCAGCTCCATCGAATCGACGTTATACGGCTACACCTTC
TRBV5-1	NA	NA	TRBJ1-6	CASSIFSDSLGSPLHF	TGCGCCAGCAGCATCTTCAGCGACAGTCTTGGCTCACCCCTCCACTTT
TRBV19	TRBD1	NA	TRBJ1-1	CASSIVGGGVTEAFF	TGTGCCAGTAGTATAGTAGGAGGGGGCGTCACTGAAGCTTTCTTT
TRBV29-1	NA	many	TRBJ1-1	CSVSGQLNTEAFF	TGCAGCGTCTCAGGTCAGTTGAACACTGAAGCTTTCTTT
TRBV5-6	NA	many	TRBJ1-2	CASSPSPGVDGYTF	TGTGCCAGCAGCCCATCGCCGGGGGTCGATGGCTACACCTTC
TRBV7-9	NA	NA	TRBJ1-4	CVFGSTDLLRTVKLFF	TGTGTCTTCGGGTCGACTGACCTCCTCAGAACGGTAAAACTGTTTTTT
TRBV6-1	NA	NA	TRBJ1-1	CASARTGRNTEAFF	TGTGCCAGCGCTCGGACGGGCCGGAACACTGAAGCTTTCTTT
TRBV29-1	NA	NA	TRBJ2-7	CSGGTGWEQYF	TGCAGCGGGGGGACTGGCTGGGAGCAGTACTTC
TRBV25-1	NA	once	TRBJ1-2	CASRMDTLYGYTF	TGTGCCAGCAGGATGGACACCCTCTATGGCTACACCTTC
TRBV9	NA	few	TRBJ2-1	CASSVGAGRGFEQFF	TGTGCCAGCAGCGTAGGAGCGGGCCGGGGGTTTGAGCAGTTCTTC